Given below is one TCR beta chain in context. This entry comes from a study of blood T cell repertoires in COVID-19. Study background: Both acute and convalescent COVID-19 samples were obtained from the United States, Italy and Spain. From T cells, B-cell-depleted T cells, or PBMCs came the material, which was cDNA or gDNA.

TCRdb's table, derived via immunoSEQ multiplex PCR, lists solely in-frame clones and lacks some. The sample comprises around 42,000 clones, 88% of which are singletons, and around 4.6% rests with the top ten. The germline V gene has CDR1 SNHLY and CDR2 FYNNEI. The V and J ends lost 1 base and 0 bases respectively, with 7 bases between them. The CDR3 sequence is 14 residues long. The clonotype was recovered from a human donor in a cohort sampled during active COVID-19. The chain combines TRBV2 with TRBJ2-7; D not certain. Sequenced material: peripheral blood. CDR3 coding DNA: TGTGCCAGCAGTGAAGGCGGCTTCTCCTACGAGCAGTACTTC. Translation: CASSEGGFSYEQYF.